This T cell receptor (beta chain) was documented in a study of blood T cell repertoires in COVID-19. Looking at the study overall: Acute and convalescent COVID-19 samples came from the United States, Italy and Spain.

The CDR3 extends over 14 amino acids. Germline assignment: CDR1 SGHDT and CDR2 YYEEEE. V shed 2 bases and J 6 bases; nucleotides not matched to a gene: 3. The data were produced by immunoSEQ multiplex PCR, yet TCRdb's version contains in-frame clones alone and is incomplete. Found here are some 170,000 clones, 84% of them singletons; the top ten hold roughly 15%. Residents of approximately 25 US areas, aged about 18 to 100 years, made up the participants. This clonotype was obtained from a man aged 50 to 60 who had recovered from COVID-19. This rearrangement joins TRBV5-6 to TRBJ2-4; 9 bases line up with TRBD1. Sequencing was done on a sample of PBMCs or T cells enriched from blood (not recorded which). CDR3: CASSLPGQGNIQYF. CDR3 DNA sequence: TGTGCCAGCAGCTTACCGGGACAGGGAAACATTCAGTACTTC. The variable domain in full, completed from reference TRBV5-6 and TRBJ2-4, reads DAGVTQSPTHLIKTRGQQVTLRCSPKSGHDTVSWYQQALGQGPQFIFQYYEEEERQRGNFPDRFSGHQFPNYSSELNVNALLLGDSALYLCASSLPGQGNIQYFGAGTRLSVL.